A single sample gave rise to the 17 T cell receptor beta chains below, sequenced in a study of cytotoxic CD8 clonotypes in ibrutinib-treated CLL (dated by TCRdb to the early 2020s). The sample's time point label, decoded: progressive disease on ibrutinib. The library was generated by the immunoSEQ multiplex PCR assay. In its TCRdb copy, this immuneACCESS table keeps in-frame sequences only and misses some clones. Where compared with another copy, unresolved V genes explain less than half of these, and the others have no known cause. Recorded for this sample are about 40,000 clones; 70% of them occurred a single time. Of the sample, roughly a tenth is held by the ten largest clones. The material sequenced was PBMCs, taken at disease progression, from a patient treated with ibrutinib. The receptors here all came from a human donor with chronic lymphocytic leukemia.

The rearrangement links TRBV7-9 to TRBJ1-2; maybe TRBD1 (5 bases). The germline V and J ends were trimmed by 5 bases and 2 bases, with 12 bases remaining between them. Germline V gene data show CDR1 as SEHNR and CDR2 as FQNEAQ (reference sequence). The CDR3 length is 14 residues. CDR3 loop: CASSPTTANYGYTF. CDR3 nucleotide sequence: TGTGCCAGCAGCCCGACGACAGCAAACTATGGCTACACCTTC. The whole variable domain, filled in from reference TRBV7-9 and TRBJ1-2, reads DTGVSQNPRHKITKRGQNVTFRCDPISEHNRLYWYRQTLGQGPEFLTYFQNEAQLEKSRLLSDRFSAERPKGSFSTLEIQRTEQGDSAMYLCASSPTTANYGYTFGSGTRLTVV.

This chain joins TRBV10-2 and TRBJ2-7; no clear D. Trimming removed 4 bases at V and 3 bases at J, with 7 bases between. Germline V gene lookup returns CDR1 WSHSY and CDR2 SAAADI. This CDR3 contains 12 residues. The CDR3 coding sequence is TGCGCCAGCAGTGCCCCGAGCTACGAGCAGTACTTC. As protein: CASSAPSYEQYF.

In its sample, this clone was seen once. The CDR3 coding sequence is TGTGCCAGCAGTTGGACAGGGAATGGGAACACCATATATTTT. Amino acid sequence: CASSWTGNGNTIYF. This chain connects TRBV6-5 to TRBJ1-3; 8 bases are a match to TRBD1. The CDR3 is 14 residues long. The germline V gene encodes CDR1 MNHEY and CDR2 SVGAGI. The V gene end was trimmed by 4 bases and the J gene end by 7 bases; junction bases not matched to a gene: 6.

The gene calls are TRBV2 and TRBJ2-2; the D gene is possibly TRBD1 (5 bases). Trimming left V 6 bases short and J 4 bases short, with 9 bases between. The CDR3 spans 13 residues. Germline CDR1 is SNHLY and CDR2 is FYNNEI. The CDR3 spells CASRADSTGELFF. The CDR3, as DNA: TGTGCCAGCAGGGCTGACAGCACCGGGGAGCTGTTTTTT.

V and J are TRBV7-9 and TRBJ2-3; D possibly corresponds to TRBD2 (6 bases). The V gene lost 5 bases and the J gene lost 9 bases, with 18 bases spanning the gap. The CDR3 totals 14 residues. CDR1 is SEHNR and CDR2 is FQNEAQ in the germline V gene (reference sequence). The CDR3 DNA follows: TGTGCCAGCAGCAGCTTCCGGGAGACGATAACGCAGTATTTT. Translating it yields CASSSFRETITQYF.

Here the CDR3 DNA reads TGTGCCAGCAGCTTATCGAACGAGTTGTCGAAGACCCAGTACTTC. Its translation is CASSLSNELSKTQYF. The chain couples TRBV11-2 to TRBJ2-5; D call uncertain. The CDR3 sequence is 15 residues long. Trimming removed 2 bases from V and 6 bases from J, with 16 bases in between. Germline V gives CDR1 SGHAT, CDR2 FQNNGV.

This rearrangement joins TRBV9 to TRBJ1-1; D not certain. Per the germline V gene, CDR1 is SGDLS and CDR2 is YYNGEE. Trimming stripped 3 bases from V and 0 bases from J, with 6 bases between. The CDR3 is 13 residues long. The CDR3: CASSGDLNTEAFF. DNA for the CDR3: TGTGCCAGCAGCGGAGATTTGAACACTGAAGCTTTCTTT.

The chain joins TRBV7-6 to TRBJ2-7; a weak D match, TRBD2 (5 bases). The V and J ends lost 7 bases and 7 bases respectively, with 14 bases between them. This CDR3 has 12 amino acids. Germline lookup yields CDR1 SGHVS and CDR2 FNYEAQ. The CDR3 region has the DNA TGTGCCAGCACCGCCGGGGTGGGTGAGCAGTACTTC. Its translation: CASTAGVGEQYF.

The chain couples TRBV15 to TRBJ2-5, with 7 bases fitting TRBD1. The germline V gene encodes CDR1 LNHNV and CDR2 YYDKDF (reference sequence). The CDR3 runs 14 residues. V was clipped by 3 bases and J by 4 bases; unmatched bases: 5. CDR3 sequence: CATSRTGFVETQYF. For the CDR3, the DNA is TGTGCCACCAGCAGGACAGGGTTCGTAGAGACCCAGTACTTC.

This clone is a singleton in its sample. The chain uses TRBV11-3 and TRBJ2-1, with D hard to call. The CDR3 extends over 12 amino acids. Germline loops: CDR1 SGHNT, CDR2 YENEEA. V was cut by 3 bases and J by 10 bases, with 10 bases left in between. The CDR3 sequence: CASSFVKTEQFF. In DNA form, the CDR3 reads TGTGCCAGCAGCTTCGTGAAAACGGAGCAGTTCTTC.

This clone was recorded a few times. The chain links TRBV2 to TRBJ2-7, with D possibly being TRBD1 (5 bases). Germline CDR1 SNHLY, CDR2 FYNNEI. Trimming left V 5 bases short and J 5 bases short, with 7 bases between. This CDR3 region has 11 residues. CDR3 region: CASSYRHEQYF. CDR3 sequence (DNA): TGTGCCAGCAGTTACAGGCACGAGCAGTACTTC.

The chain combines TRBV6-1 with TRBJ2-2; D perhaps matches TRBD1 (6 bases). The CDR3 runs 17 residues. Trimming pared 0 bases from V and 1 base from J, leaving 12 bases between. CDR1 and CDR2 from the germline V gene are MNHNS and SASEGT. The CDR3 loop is CASSEAWSGVNTGELFF. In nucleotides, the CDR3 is TGTGCCAGCAGTGAAGCTTGGTCAGGGGTGAACACCGGGGAGCTGTTTTTT.

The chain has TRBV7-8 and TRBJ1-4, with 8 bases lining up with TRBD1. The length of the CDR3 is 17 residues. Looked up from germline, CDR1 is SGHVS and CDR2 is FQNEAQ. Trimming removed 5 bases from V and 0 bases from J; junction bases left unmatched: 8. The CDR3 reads CASSTRTGGATNEKLFF. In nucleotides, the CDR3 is TGTGCCAGCAGCACTCGCACAGGGGGTGCAACTAATGAAAAACTGTTTTTT.

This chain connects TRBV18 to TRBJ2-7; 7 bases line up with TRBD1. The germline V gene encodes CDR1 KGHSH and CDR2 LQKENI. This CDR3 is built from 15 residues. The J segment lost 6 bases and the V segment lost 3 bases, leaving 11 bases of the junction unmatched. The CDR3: CASSPQGQGGSEQYF. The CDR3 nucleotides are TGTGCCAGCTCACCCCAGGGACAAGGGGGCTCCGAGCAGTACTTC.

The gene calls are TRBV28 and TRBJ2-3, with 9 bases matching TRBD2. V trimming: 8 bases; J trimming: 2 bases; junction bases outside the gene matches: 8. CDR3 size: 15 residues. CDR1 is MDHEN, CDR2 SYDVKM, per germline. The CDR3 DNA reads TGTGCCAGCGTTAGCGGGAGTTTGTTCACAGATACGCAGTATTTT. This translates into CASVSGSLFTDTQYF.

The CDR3 loop is CASRPVGGTNQPQHF. Written as DNA, the CDR3 is TGTGCCAGCAGACCGGTGGGGGGCACCAATCAGCCCCAGCATTTT. The chain uses TRBV6-5 and TRBJ1-5; possible D gene TRBD1, 6 bases. Germline V gives CDR1 MNHEY, CDR2 SVGAGI. V was trimmed by 6 bases and J by 3 bases, leaving 15 bases between them. The CDR3 is 15 amino acids.

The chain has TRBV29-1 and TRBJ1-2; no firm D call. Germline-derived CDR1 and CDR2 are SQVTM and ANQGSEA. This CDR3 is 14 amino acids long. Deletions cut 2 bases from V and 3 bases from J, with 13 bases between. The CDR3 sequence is CSVEYRGKHYGYTF. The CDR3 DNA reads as TGCAGCGTTGAATATCGAGGCAAACACTATGGCTACACCTTC.